This T cell receptor (beta chain) was profiled in a study of blood T cell repertoires in COVID-19. The wider study: The origin of the acute and convalescent COVID-19 samples was the United States, Italy and Spain. T cells, B-cell-depleted T cells, or PBMCs supplied cDNA or gDNA.

As originally analysed: From reference gene primer amplification, estimates of nucleated cell counts were derived. Profiled with immunoSEQ multiplex PCR; TCRdb holds only in-frame clones, not every one. The DNA gave D and trimming, while V, J and clone size come from that table. The sample contains more than 100,000 clones, about 80% of which appear only once. The CDR3 runs 15 residues. Germline V lookup: CDR1 KGHSH, CDR2 LQKENI. J lost 5 bases, V lost 4 bases, and 11 bases had no gene match. The chain recombines TRBV18 with TRBJ2-7; 7 nucleotides align to TRBD2. The TCR sequence derives from a human donor in a cohort sampled during active COVID-19. The sequenced sample consisted of peripheral blood. In DNA form, the CDR3 reads TGTGCCAGCTCACGGGGGACGGGAGGCTTGAACGAGCAGTACTTC. This translates into CASSRGTGGLNEQYF.